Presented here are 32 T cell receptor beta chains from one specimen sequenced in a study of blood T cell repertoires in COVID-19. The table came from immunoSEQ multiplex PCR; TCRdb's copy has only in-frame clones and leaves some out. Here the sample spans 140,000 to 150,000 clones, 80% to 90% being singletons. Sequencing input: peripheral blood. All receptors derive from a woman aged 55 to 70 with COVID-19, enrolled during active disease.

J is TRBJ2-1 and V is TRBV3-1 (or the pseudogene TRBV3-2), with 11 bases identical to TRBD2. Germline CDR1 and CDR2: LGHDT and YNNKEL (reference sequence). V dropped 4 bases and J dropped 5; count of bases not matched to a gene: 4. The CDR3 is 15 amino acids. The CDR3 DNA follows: TGTGCCAGCAGCCTTACTAGCGGGGGCGACAATGAGCAGTTCTTC. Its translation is CASSLTSGGDNEQFF.

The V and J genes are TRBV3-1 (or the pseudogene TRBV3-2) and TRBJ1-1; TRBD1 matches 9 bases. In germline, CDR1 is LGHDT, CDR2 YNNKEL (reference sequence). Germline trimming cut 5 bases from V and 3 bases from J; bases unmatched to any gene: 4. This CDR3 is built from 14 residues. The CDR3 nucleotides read TGTGCCAGCAGCGGACGGGACAGGGACACTGAAGCTTTCTTT. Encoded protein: CASSGRDRDTEAFF.

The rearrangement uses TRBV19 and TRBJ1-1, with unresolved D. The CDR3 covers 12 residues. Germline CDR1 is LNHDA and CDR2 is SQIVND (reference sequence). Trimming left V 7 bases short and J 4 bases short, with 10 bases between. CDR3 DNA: TGTGCCAGTACTACGGCGGGCACTGAAGCTTTCTTT. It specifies CASTTAGTEAFF.

The CDR3 nucleotides read TGTGCCAGCAGCCAAGTCTACAGGAGCTCCTATAATTCACCCCTCCACTTT. Its protein is CASSQVYRSSYNSPLHF. The chain joins TRBV3-1 (or the pseudogene TRBV3-2) to TRBJ1-6; D perhaps matches TRBD1 (5 bases). V gave up 1 base and J gave up 0 bases, with 10 bases separating them. Germline assignment: CDR1 LGHDT and CDR2 YNNKEL (reference sequence). CDR3 size: 17 residues.

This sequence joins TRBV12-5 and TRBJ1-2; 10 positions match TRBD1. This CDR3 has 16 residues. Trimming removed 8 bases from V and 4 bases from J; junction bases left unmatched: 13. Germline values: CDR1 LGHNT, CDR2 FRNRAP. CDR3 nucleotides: TGTGCTAGTAGCCCGGCCCGGGACAGGGGCATCTATGGCTACACCTTC. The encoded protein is CASSPARDRGIYGYTF.

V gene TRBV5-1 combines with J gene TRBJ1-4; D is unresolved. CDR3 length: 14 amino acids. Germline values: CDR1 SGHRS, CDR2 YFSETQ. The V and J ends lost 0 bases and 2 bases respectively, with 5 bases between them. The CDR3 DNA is TGCGCCAGCAGCTTGGGGCGGACTAATGAAAAACTGTTTTTT. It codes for CASSLGRTNEKLFF. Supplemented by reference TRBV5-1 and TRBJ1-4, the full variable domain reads KAGVTQTPRYLIKTRGQQVTLSCSPISGHRSVSWYQQTPGQGLQFLFEYFSETQRNKGNFPGRFSGRQFSNSRSEMNVSTLELGDSALYLCASSLGRTNEKLFFGSGTQLSVL.

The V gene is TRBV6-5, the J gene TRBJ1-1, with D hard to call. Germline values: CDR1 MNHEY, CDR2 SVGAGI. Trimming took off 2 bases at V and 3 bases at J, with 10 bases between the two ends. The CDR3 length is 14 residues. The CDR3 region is CASSYDEVDTEAFF. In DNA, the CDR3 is TGTGCCAGCAGTTACGATGAAGTAGACACTGAAGCTTTCTTT.

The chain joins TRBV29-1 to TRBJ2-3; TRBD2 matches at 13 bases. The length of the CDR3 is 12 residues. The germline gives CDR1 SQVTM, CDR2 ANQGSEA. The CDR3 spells CGGTSGVYTQYF. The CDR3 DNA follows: TGCGGCGGGACTAGCGGGGTGTATACGCAGTATTTT.

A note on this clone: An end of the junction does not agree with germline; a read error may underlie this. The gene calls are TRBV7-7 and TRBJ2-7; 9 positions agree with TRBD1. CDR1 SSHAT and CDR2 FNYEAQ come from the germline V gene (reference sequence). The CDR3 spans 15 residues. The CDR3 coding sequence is TGTGCTAGCAGCTTAGGGACAGGGAGCCACTACGAGCAGTACTTC. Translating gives CASSLGTGSHYEQYF.

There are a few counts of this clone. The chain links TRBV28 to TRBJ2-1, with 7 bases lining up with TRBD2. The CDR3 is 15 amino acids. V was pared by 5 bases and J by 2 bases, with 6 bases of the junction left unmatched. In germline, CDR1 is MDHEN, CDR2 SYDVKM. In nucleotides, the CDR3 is TGTGCCAGCAGTAGCGGGGCCTACCCCTACAATGAGCAGTTCTTC. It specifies CASSSGAYPYNEQFF.

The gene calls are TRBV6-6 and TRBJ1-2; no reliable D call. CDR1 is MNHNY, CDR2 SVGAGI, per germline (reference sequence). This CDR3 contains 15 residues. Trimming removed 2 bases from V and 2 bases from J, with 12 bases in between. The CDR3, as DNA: TGTGCCAGCAGTTACCAAGGTGTACAGAACTATGGCTACACCTTC. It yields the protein CASSYQGVQNYGYTF.

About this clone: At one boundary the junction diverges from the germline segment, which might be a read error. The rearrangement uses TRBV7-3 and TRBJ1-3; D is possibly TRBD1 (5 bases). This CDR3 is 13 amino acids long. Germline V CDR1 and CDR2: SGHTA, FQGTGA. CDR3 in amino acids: CASSLSQGSTIYF. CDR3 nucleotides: TGTGCCAGCAGCTTAAGTCAGGGAAGCACCATATATTTT.

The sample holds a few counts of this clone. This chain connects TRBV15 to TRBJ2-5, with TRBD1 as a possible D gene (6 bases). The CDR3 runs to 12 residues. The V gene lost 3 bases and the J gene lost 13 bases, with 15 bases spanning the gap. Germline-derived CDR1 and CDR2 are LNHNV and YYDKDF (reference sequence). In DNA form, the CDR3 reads TGTGCCACCAGCAGTGGCTCGGGACACCCGTACTTC. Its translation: CATSSGSGHPYF. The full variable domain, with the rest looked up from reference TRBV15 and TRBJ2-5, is DAMVIQNPRYQVTQFGKPVTLSCSQTLNHNVMYWYQQKSSQAPKLLFHYYDKDFNNEADTPDNFQSRRPNTSFCFLDIRSPGLGDTAMYLCATSSGSGHPYFGPGTRLLVL.

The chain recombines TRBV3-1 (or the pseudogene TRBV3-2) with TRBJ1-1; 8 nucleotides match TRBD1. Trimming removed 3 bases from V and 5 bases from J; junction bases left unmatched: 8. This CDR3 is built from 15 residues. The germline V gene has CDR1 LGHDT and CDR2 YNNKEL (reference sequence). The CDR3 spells CASSQPGGRVTEAFF. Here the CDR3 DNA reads TGTGCCAGCAGCCAGCCAGGGGGCAGGGTTACTGAAGCTTTCTTT.

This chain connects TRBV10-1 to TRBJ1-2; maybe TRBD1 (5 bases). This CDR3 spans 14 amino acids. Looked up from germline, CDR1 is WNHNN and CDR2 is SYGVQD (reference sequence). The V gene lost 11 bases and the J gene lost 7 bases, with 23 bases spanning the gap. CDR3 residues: CACPGNYRRCGYTF. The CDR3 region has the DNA TGCGCCTGTCCAGGGAACTATCGGCGATGTGGCTACACCTTC.

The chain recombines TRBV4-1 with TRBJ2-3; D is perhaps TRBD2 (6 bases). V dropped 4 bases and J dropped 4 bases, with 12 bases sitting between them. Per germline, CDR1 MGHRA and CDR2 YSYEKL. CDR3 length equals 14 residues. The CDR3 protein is CASSRGGWPDTQYF. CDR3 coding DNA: TGCGCCAGCAGCCGCGGAGGGTGGCCAGATACGCAGTATTTT.

CDR3 loop: CASSWGQGYSGNTIYF. CDR3 bases: TGTGCCAGCAGTTGGGGACAGGGCTACTCTGGAAACACCATATATTTT. V and J are TRBV28 and TRBJ1-3; TRBD1 aligns across 9 bases. The V and J ends lost 4 bases and 0 bases, in that order; junction bases with no gene match: 4. The CDR3 is 16 residues long. CDR1 MDHEN and CDR2 SYDVKM come from the germline V gene.

The CDR3 DNA follows: TGTGCCTGGACTGCTCGCGGCACAGATACGCAGTATTTT. Encoded protein: CAWTARGTDTQYF. The V call is TRBV30, the J call TRBJ2-3; D is undetermined. CDR1 and CDR2 (germline): GTSNPN, SVGIG (reference sequence). Deletions cut 4 bases from V and 1 base from J, with 9 bases between. This CDR3 contains 13 residues.

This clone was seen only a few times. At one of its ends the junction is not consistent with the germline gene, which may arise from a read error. The CDR3 is CASSPLQGPNTEAFF. In DNA, the CDR3 is TGTGCTAGCAGCCCTCTACAGGGACCGAACACTGAAGCTTTCTTT. The V call is TRBV7-7, the J call TRBJ1-1, with a possible D match to TRBD1 (6 bases). Germline V gene lookup returns CDR1 SSHAT and CDR2 FNYEAQ (reference sequence). This CDR3 is 15 amino acids long.

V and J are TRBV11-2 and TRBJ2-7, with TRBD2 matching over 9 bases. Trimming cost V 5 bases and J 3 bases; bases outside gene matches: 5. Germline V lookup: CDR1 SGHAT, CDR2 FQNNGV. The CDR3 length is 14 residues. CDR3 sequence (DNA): TGTGCCAGCAGCCGTAGCGGGGGAAACTACGAGCAGTACTTC. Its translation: CASSRSGGNYEQYF. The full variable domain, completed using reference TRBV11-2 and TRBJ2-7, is EAGVAQSPRYKIIEKRQSVAFWCNPISGHATLYWYQQILGQGPKLLIQFQNNGVVDDSQLPKDRFSAERLKGVDSTLKIQPAKLEDSAVYLCASSRSGGNYEQYFGPGTRLTVT.

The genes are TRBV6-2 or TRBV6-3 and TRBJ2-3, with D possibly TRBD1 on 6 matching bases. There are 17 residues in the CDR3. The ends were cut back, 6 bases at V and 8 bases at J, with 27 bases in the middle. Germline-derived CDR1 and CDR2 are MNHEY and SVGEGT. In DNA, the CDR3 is TGTGCCAGCAGCCTATGGTACAGGGCCGATCTTCCTTCTACGCAGTATTTT. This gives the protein CASSLWYRADLPSTQYF.

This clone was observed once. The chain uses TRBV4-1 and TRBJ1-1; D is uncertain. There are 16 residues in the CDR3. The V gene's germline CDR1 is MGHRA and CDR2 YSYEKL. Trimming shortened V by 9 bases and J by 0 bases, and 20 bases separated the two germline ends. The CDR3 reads CASSWMNDYMNTEAFF. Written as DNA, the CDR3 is TGCGCCAGTTCTTGGATGAACGACTACATGAACACTGAAGCTTTCTTT.

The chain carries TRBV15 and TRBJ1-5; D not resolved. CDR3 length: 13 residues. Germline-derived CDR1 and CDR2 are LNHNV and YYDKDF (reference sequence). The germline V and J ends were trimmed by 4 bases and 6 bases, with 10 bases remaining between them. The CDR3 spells CATSKRVAQPQHF. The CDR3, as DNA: TGTGCCACCAGCAAGAGGGTAGCTCAGCCCCAGCATTTT. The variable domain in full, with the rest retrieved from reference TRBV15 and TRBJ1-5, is DAMVIQNPRYQVTQFGKPVTLSCSQTLNHNVMYWYQQKSSQAPKLLFHYYDKDFNNEADTPDNFQSRRPNTSFCFLDIRSPGLGDTAMYLCATSKRVAQPQHFGDGTRLSIL.

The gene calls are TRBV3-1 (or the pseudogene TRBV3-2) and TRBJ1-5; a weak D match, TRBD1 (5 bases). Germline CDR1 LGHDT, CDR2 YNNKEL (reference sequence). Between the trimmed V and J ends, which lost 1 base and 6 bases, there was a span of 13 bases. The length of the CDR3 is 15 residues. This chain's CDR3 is CASSQALGAGQPQHF. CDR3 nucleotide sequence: TGTGCCAGCAGCCAAGCTTTAGGGGCCGGTCAGCCCCAGCATTTT.

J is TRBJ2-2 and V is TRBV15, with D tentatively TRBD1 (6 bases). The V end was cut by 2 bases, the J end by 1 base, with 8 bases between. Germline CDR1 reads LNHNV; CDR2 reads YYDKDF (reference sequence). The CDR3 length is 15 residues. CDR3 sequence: CATSRRTVNTGELFF. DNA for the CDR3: TGTGCCACCAGCAGAAGGACAGTGAACACCGGGGAGCTGTTTTTT.

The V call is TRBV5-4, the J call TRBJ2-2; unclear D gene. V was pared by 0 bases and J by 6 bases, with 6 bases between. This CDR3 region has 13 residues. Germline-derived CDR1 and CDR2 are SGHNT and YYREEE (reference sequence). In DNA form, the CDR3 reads TGTGCCAGCAGCTTGGTCGGTCCCGGGGAGCTGTTTTTT. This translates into CASSLVGPGELFF. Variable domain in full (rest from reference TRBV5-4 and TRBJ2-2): ETGVTQSPTHLIKTRGQQVTLRCSSQSGHNTVSWYQQALGQGPQFIFQYYREEENGRGNFPPRFSGLQFPNYSSELNVNALELDDSALYLCASSLVGPGELFFGEGSRLTVL.

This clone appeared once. The CDR3 DNA follows: TGCGCCAGCAGCCAAGGTTCATGGCTAGCGGGGGAAAATGAGCAGTTCTTC. Protein sequence: CASSQGSWLAGENEQFF. V gene TRBV4-1 combines with J gene TRBJ2-1; 10 bases align to TRBD2. The V gene end was trimmed by 1 base and the J gene end by 7 bases; junction bases not matched to a gene: 10. Germline V CDR1 and CDR2: MGHRA, YSYEKL. The CDR3 consists of 17 residues.

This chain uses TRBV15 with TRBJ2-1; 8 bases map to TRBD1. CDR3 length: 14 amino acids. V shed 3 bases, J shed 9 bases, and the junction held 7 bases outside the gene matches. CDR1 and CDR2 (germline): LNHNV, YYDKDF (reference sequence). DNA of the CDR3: TGTGCCACCAGCAGGGAACCACAGGGGGGTGAGCAGTTCTTC. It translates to CATSREPQGGEQFF. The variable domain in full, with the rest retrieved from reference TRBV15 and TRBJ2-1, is DAMVIQNPRYQVTQFGKPVTLSCSQTLNHNVMYWYQQKSSQAPKLLFHYYDKDFNNEADTPDNFQSRRPNTSFCFLDIRSPGLGDTAMYLCATSREPQGGEQFFGPGTRLTVL.

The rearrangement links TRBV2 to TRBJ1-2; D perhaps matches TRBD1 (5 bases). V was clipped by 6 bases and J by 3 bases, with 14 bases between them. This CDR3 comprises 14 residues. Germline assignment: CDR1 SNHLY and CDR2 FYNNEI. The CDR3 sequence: CASSAKQDHYGYTF. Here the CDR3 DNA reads TGTGCCAGCAGCGCGAAACAGGATCACTATGGCTACACCTTC.

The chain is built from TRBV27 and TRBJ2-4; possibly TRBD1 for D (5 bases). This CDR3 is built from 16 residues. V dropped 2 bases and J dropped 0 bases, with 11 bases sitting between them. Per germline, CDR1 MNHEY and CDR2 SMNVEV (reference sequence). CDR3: CASSLDPQVAKNIQYF. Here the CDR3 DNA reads TGTGCCAGCAGTTTAGACCCACAGGTAGCCAAAAACATTCAGTACTTC.

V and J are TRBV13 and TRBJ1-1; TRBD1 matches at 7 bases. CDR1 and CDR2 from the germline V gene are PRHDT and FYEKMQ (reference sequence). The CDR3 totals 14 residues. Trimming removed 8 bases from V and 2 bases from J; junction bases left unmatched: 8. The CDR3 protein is CASRRDSENTEAFF. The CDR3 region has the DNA TGTGCCAGCCGCCGGGACAGCGAAAACACTGAAGCTTTCTTT.

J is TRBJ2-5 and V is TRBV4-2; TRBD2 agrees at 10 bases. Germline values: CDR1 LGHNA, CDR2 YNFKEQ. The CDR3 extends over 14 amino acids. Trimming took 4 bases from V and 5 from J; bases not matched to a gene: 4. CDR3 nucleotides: TGTGCCAGCAGCCTAGCGGGGGGAGGCGAGACCCAGTACTTC. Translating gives CASSLAGGGETQYF.